The 12 T cell receptor beta chains listed next were all sequenced from one sample in a study of read filtering for tumor transcriptome and immune sequencing. The library was built from about 370 ng RNA with molecular barcoded adaptors for alpha/delta and beta/gamma chains. From the reads, TCRdb called clonotypes with MiXCR, one entry per CDR3 protein. Here the sample spans some 48,000 distinct CDR3 sequences, approximately 18% being singletons. The material sequenced was a population of CD138-negative cells sorted from bone marrow. The receptor source for this set is a donor aged 40 or over with multiple myeloma.

This clonotype was counted ten times or more. V usage is TRBV20-1 and J usage is TRBJ2-1; D is undetermined. V lost 7 bases and J lost 3, with 16 bases in between. Looked up from germline, CDR1 is DFQATT and CDR2 is SNEGSKA (reference sequence). The CDR3 covers 14 residues. The CDR3, as DNA: TGCAGTGGCGCATCCGGCGGTAGCTACAATGAGCAGTTCTTC. Protein product: CSGASGGSYNEQFF.

This clonotype has only one observation. One end of the junction is discordant with germline, which a read error may explain. V gene TRBV18 combines with J gene TRBJ2-2; TRBD1 is a possible D gene (6 bases). Germline V gene sequence: CDR1 KGHSH, CDR2 LQKENI. The CDR3 sequence is 14 residues long. CDR3 loop: CAGGTGYSTWELFF. The CDR3 DNA reads as TGTGCCGGCGGTACAGGGTATAGCACCTGGGAGCTGTTTTTT.

This clonotype was seen at least ten times. This chain connects TRBV7-3 to TRBJ1-1; D is perhaps TRBD1 (5 bases). CDR1 and CDR2 (germline): SGHTA, FQGTGA. Trimming shortened V by 4 bases and J by 7 bases, and 13 bases separated the two germline ends. This CDR3 is 13 amino acids long. CDR3 in DNA: TGTGCCAGCAGCTCACGCCGGGGGAGTGAAGCTTTCTTT. It specifies CASSSRRGSEAFF. Full variable domain (rest looked up from reference TRBV7-3 and TRBJ1-1): GAGVSQTPSNKVTEKGKYVELRCDPISGHTALYWYRQSLGQGPEFLIYFQGTGAADDSGLPNDRFFAVRPEGSVSTLKIQRTERGDSAVYLCASSSRRGSEAFFGQGTRLTVV.

This clonotype was observed at least ten times. This chain uses TRBV6-2 or TRBV6-3 with TRBJ2-5, with D possibly being TRBD2 (6 bases). V lost 5 bases and J lost 4, with 17 bases in between. In germline, CDR1 is MNHEY, CDR2 SVGEGT. The CDR3 consists of 15 residues. CDR3 amino acids: CASSPASAGGETQYF. CDR3 in DNA: TGTGCCAGCAGTCCGGCTAGCGCGGGTGGAGAGACCCAGTACTTC.

In its sample, this clonotype was seen a few times. CDR3: CATHSNREANTEAFF. The CDR3 DNA reads as TGCGCCACCCATTCGAACAGGGAGGCGAACACTGAAGCTTTCTTT. The chain couples TRBV23-1 to TRBJ1-1, with a tentative D call TRBD1 (6 bases). TRBV23-1 is recorded as an ORF, its role being uncertain. This CDR3 is 15 amino acids long. Trimming took 10 bases from V and 1 from J, leaving 19 bases between them.

This clonotype appeared a few times. CDR3 region: CSVSPAGETQYF. In nucleotides, the CDR3 is TGCAGCGTATCTCCGGCCGGGGAGACCCAGTACTTC. This chain joins TRBV29-1 and TRBJ2-5; no reliable D call. Germline V gene data show CDR1 as SQVTM and CDR2 as ANQGSEA. V gave up 6 bases and J gave up 5 bases, with 13 bases separating them. CDR3 size: 12 residues.

This clonotype turned up a few times. V is TRBV19 and J is TRBJ1-5; TRBD1 might be the D (6 bases). The CDR3 covers 15 residues. V lost 3 bases and J 2 bases, leaving 11 bases between the germline ends. CDR1 and CDR2 (germline): LNHDA, SQIVND (reference sequence). The CDR3 loop is CASSISGDGNQPQHF. The CDR3 nucleotides are TGTGCCAGTAGTATCTCAGGGGATGGCAATCAGCCCCAGCATTTT.

In regard to this clonotype: A read error may account for a junction end that differs from germline. The rearrangement links TRBV5-1 to TRBJ2-1, with TRBD1 identical over 7 bases. This CDR3 has 15 residues. Germline V CDR1 and CDR2: SGHRS, YFSETQ. This chain's CDR3 is CASHTAGTDYNGQFF. The CDR3 bases are TGCGCCAGTCATACCGCTGGGACAGACTACAATGGGCAGTTCTTC.

The chain links TRBV25-1 to TRBJ2-1; D not resolved. The CDR3 loop spans 13 amino acids. From germline, CDR1 is MGHDK and CDR2 SYGVNS. The ends were cut back, 3 bases at V and 4 bases at J, with 7 bases in the middle. The CDR3 region has the DNA TGTGCCAGCAGTGATCCCAGGTACAATGAGCAGTTCTTC. Amino acids: CASSDPRYNEQFF.

This clonotype was counted at least ten times. The chain joins TRBV24-1 to TRBJ2-5; 8 bases are shared with TRBD1. The CDR3 length is 15 residues. V shed 4 bases and J 4 bases; nucleotides not matched to a gene: 7. The germline CDR1 and CDR2 sequences are KGHDR and SFDVKD. The CDR3 DNA sequence: TGTGCCACCAGTGACCGGACAGGGCCGGCAGAGACCCAGTACTTC. The encoded protein is CATSDRTGPAETQYF.

This clonotype showed up many times. The rearrangement joins TRBV20-1 to TRBJ2-3, with D possibly TRBD1 on 6 matching bases. Trimming removed 6 bases at V and 1 base at J, with 11 bases between. This CDR3 comprises 13 residues. The germline gives CDR1 DFQATT, CDR2 SNEGSKA (reference sequence). The DNA for the CDR3 is TGCAGTGCCAGGGACACGCGCACAGATACGCAGTATTTT. Its translation: CSARDTRTDTQYF.

A few counts support this clonotype. This sequence joins TRBV2 and TRBJ2-7; D perhaps matches TRBD1 (6 bases). Trimming shortened V by 3 bases and J by 0 bases, and 6 bases separated the two germline ends. The CDR3 is 13 residues long. Germline CDR1 SNHLY, CDR2 FYNNEI. The CDR3 DNA is TGTGCCAGCAGTGAGGACAGCTCCTACGAGCAGTACTTC. This encodes CASSEDSSYEQYF.